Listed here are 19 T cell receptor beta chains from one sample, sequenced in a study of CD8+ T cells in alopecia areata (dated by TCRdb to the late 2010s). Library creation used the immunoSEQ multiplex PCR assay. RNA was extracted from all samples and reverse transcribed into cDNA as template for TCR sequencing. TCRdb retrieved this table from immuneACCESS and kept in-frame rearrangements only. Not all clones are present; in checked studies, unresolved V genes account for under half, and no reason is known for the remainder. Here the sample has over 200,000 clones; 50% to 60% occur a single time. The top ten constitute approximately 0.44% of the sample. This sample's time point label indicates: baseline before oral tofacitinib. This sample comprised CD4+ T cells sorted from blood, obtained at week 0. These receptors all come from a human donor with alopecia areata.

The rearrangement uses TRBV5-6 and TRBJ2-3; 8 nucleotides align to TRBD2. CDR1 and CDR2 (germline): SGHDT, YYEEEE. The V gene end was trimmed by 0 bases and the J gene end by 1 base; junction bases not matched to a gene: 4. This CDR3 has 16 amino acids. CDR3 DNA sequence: TGTGCCAGCAGCTTGGGGTCTAGCGGGCGCACAGATACGCAGTATTTT. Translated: CASSLGSSGRTDTQYF.

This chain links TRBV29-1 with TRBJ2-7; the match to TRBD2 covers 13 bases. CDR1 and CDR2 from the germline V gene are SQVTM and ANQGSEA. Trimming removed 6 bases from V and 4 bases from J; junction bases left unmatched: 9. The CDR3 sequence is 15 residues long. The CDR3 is CSVQGLAGPNYEQYF. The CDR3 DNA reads TGCAGCGTCCAGGGACTAGCGGGACCTAATTACGAGCAGTACTTC.

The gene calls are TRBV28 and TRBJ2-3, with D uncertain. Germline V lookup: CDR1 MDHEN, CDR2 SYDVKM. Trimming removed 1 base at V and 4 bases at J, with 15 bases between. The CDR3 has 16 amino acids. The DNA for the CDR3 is TGTGCCAGCAGTTTATACAGAGTCCTCGTCCCAGATACGCAGTATTTT. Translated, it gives CASSLYRVLVPDTQYF.

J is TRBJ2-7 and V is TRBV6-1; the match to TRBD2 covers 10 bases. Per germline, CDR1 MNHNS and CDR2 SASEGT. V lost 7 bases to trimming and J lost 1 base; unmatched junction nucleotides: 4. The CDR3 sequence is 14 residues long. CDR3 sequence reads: CASTQGLASYEQYF. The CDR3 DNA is TGTGCCAGCACCCAGGGACTAGCGTCCTACGAGCAGTACTTC.

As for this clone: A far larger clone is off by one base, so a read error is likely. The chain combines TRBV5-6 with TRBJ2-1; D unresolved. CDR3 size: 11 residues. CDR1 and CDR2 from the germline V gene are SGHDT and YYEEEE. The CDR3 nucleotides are TGTGCCAGCAGCTCCAACAATGAGCAGTTCTTC. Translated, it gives CASSSNNEQFF.

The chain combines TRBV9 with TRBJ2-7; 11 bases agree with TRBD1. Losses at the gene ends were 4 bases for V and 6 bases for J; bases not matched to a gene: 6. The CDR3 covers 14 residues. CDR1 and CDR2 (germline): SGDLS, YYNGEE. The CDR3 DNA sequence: TGTGCCAGCAGCCTCGGGACAGGGGGGGTCGAGCAGTACTTC. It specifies CASSLGTGGVEQYF.

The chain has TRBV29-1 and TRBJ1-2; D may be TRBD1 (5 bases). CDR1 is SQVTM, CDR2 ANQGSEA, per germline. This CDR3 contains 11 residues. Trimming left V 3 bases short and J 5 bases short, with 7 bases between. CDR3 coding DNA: TGCAGCGTTGATCGGGGGTATGGCTACACCTTC. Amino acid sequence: CSVDRGYGYTF.

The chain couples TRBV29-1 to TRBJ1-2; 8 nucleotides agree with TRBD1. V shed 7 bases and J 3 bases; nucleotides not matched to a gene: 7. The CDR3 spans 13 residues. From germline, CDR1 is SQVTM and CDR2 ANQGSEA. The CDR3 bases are TGCAGCGCATCCAAGGGACAGGACTATGGCTACACCTTC. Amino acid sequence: CSASKGQDYGYTF.

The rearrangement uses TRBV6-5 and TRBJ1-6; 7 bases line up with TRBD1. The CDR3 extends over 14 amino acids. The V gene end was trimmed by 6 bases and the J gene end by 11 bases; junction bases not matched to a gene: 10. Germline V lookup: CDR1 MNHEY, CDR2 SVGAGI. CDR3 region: CASSIRQGRTPLHF. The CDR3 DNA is TGTGCCAGCAGCATCCGACAGGGTCGGACACCCCTCCACTTT.

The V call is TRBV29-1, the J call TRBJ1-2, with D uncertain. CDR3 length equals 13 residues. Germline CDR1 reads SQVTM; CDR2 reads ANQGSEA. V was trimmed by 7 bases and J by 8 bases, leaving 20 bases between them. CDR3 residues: CSALWPASGGYTF. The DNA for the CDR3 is TGCAGCGCCCTCTGGCCGGCGAGTGGCGGCTACACCTTC.

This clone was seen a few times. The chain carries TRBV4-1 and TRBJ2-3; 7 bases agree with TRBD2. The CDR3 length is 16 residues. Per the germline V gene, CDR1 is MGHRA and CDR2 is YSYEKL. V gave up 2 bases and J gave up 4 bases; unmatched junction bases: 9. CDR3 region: CASSQTWGGSSDTQYF. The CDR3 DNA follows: TGCGCCAGCAGCCAAACGTGGGGCGGGAGCTCAGATACGCAGTATTTT.

In nucleotides, the CDR3 is TGTGCCAGCAGCCTCGACAGGGTTAATAGTCAGCCCCAGCATTTT. This gives the protein CASSLDRVNSQPQHF. This rearrangement joins TRBV6-5 to TRBJ1-5; 7 bases align to TRBD1. This CDR3 region has 15 residues. CDR1 MNHEY and CDR2 SVGAGI come from the germline V gene. The V gene end was trimmed by 6 bases and the J gene end by 6 bases; junction bases not matched to a gene: 11.

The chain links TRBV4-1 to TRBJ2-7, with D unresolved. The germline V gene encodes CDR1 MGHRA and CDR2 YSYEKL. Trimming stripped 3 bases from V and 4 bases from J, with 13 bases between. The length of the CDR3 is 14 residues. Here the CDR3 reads CASSHILKSYEQYF. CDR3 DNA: TGCGCCAGCAGCCATATACTCAAGTCTTACGAGCAGTACTTC.

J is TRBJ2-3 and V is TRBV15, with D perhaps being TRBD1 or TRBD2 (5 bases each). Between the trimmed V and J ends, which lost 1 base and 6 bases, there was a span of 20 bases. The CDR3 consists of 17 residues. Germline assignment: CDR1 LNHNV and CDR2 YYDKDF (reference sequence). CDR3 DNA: TGTGCCACCAGCAGAGGGGGGAAGTGGAGCCCCAGGGATACGCAGTATTTT. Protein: CATSRGGKWSPRDTQYF.

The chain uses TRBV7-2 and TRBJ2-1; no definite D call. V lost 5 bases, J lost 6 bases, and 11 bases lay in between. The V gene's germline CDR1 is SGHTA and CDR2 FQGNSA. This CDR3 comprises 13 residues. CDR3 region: CASSPYVTNEQFF. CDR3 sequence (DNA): TGTGCCAGCAGCCCATACGTAACCAATGAGCAGTTCTTC.

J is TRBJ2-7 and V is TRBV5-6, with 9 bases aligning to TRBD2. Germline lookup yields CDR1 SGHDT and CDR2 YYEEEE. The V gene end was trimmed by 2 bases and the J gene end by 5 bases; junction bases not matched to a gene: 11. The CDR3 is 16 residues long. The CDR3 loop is CASSFLSGRLPNEQYF. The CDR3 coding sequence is TGTGCCAGCAGCTTCCTTAGCGGGAGACTCCCTAACGAGCAGTACTTC.

The CDR3 protein is CSVDSQGTGELFF. DNA for the CDR3: TGCAGCGTTGACTCCCAGGGCACCGGGGAGCTGTTTTTT. The chain employs TRBV29-1 and TRBJ2-2; a possible D gene is TRBD1 (5 bases). The length of the CDR3 is 13 residues. V dropped 3 bases and J dropped 4 bases, with 9 bases sitting between them. Germline V lookup: CDR1 SQVTM, CDR2 ANQGSEA.

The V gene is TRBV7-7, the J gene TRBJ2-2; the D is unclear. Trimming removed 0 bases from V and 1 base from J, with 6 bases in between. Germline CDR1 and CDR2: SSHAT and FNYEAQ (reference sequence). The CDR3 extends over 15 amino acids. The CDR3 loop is CASSLASGNTGELFF. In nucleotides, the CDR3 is TGTGCCAGCAGCTTAGCATCCGGGAACACCGGGGAGCTGTTTTTT.

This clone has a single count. CDR3 nucleotides: TGCAGCGTTGATTCTTACACCCGGAGGGGCTACACCTTC. This encodes CSVDSYTRRGYTF. The chain carries TRBV29-1 and TRBJ1-2; D remains unclear. V gave up 3 bases and J gave up 8 bases, with 16 bases separating them. The CDR3 runs to 13 residues. Germline CDR1 reads SQVTM; CDR2 reads ANQGSEA.